This is a list of T cell receptor beta chains from one sample in a study of radiotherapy plus CTLA-4 blockade in lung cancer. Generated by immunoSEQ multiplex PCR, the TCRdb table keeps only in-frame clones and is missing some. The sample records about 120,000 clones, 65% to 85% being singletons. The sample consisted of peripheral blood, taken from a patient treated with radiotherapy plus ipilimumab. The source of these receptors is a human donor with non-small cell lung cancer who had a partial response to radiotherapy plus ipilimumab. Both conserved end residues are part of each CDR3. A D gene is named only where the DNA matches it firmly. Where a row states a size, it is once, few, many or the class of an expanded clone; other rows omit it.

v_call,j_call,clone_size,d_call,cdr3_nt,cdr3_aa
TRBV6-1,TRBJ1-1,.,.,TGTGCCAGCACCGAGCGGGTGAACACTGAAGCTTTCTTT,CASTERVNTEAFF
TRBV6-4,TRBJ1-2,.,TRBD1,TGTGCCAGCAGACCCGGGGGACAGGGCTATGGCTACACCTTC,CASRPGGQGYGYTF
TRBV7-6,TRBJ2-6,.,.,TGTGCCAGCAGCCAGCTACAGGGCTCTGGGGCCAACGTCCTGACTTTC,CASSQLQGSGANVLTF
TRBV14,TRBJ1-3,few,.,TGTGCCAGCAGCCAACAGGCCCTCTCTGGAAACACCATATATTTT,CASSQQALSGNTIYF
TRBV19,TRBJ2-7,.,.,TGTGCCAGTAGTGTCCAGGGCGGCGGCGAGCAGTACTTC,CASSVQGGGEQYF
TRBV6-1,TRBJ2-3,few,.,TGTGCCAGCAGGGACACCAGCACAGATACGCAGTATTTT,CASRDTSTDTQYF
TRBV6-5,TRBJ1-5,.,.,TGTGCCAGCAGTTACTCAATAACAGGGAATCAGCCCCAGCATTTT,CASSYSITGNQPQHF
TRBV2,TRBJ1-4,.,TRBD1,TGTGCCAGCAATTCAGGGGGGCTATCGGGTGAAAAACTGTTTTTT,CASNSGGLSGEKLFF
TRBV2,TRBJ2-1,.,TRBD2,TGTGCCAGCAGTAGACTAGCAAGGGCCTACAATGAGCAGTTCTTC,CASSRLARAYNEQFF
TRBV4-2,TRBJ1-3,.,.,TGTGCCAGCAGCTCGGACAAGGGATCAGGAAACACCATATATTTT,CASSSDKGSGNTIYF
TRBV5-8,TRBJ2-1,.,.,TGTGCCAGCAGCTTGGGGCGGGCCGCCTTCAATGAGCAGTTCTTC,CASSLGRAAFNEQFF
TRBV4-3,TRBJ1-1,few,.,TGCGCCAGCAGCCAGCGGGGGATGGACACTGAAGCTTTCTTT,CASSQRGMDTEAFF
TRBV2,TRBJ1-2,once,.,TGTGCCAGCAGCGCGGACAGACCCGCTAAAGGCTACACCTTC,CASSADRPAKGYTF
TRBV5-1,TRBJ1-6,once,.,TGCGCCAGCAGCTTGTCCCAGGCCAATAATTCACCCCTCCACTTT,CASSLSQANNSPLHF
TRBV10-1,TRBJ2-1,.,TRBD1,TGCGCCAGCAGTGAGTCTACCGGACAGGGGTCCTACAATGAGCAGTTCTTC,CASSESTGQGSYNEQFF
TRBV6-6,TRBJ1-1,.,TRBD1,TGTGCCAGCAGTACCATCAAGAACAACAGGGGCACTGAAGCTTTCTTT,CASSTIKNNRGTEAFF
TRBV28,TRBJ2-5,.,.,TGTGCCAGCTTCGGAGAGACCCAGTACTTC,CASFGETQYF
TRBV7-6,TRBJ2-1,.,.,TGTGCCAGCAGCCCTTGGGGGGGCGGGAGAAATTATGAGCAGTTCTTC,CASSPWGGGRNYEQFF
TRBV7-9,TRBJ2-5,.,TRBD2,TGTGCCAGCAGCTTGGTGACTAGCGGGAGAGAGACCCAGTACTTC,CASSLVTSGRETQYF
TRBV7-9,TRBJ1-5,.,TRBD1,TGTGCCAGCAGCCGGACAGGGGACCGCAATCAGCCCCAGCATTTT,CASSRTGDRNQPQHF
TRBV29-1,TRBJ2-2,.,.,TGCAGCGTTGGGAGGACAGCGAACACCGGGGAGCTGTTTTTT,CSVGRTANTGELFF
TRBV19,TRBJ1-1,.,.,TGTGCCAGTCGCCAGGGAGGGGGCACTGAAGCTTTCTTT,CASRQGGGTEAFF
TRBV7-6,TRBJ2-1,.,TRBD2,TGTGCCAGCAGCTATAACGGCGGTCCAGCGGGAGCACACAATGAGCAGTTCTTC,CASSYNGGPAGAHNEQFF
TRBV28,TRBJ1-1,.,TRBD1,TGTGCCAGCAGTTTGGTGGGACAGGGGGCCAGGCCCCCTGACACTGAAGCTTTCTTT,CASSLVGQGARPPDTEAFF
TRBV5-1,TRBJ2-2,.,.,TGCGCCAGCAGCTTTGCAGCGAACACCGGGGAGCTGTTTTTT,CASSFAANTGELFF
TRBV5-1,TRBJ1-2,.,.,TGCGCCAGCAGCTTGGCTATGGGCTCAGGCTATGGCTACACCTTC,CASSLAMGSGYGYTF
TRBV6-6,TRBJ1-1,.,TRBD1,TGTGCCAGCAGGGGACAGGTCGGAATTGAAGCTTTCTTT,CASRGQVGIEAFF
TRBV2,TRBJ1-5,.,.,TGTGCCAGCAGTGAGATGGGGGGGGCGGGTCAGCCCCAGCATTTT,CASSEMGGAGQPQHF
TRBV19,TRBJ1-4,.,.,TGTGCCAGTAGCGTCCGGGAACTCAATGAAAAACTGTTTTTT,CASSVRELNEKLFF
TRBV27,TRBJ1-2,.,TRBD1,TGTGCCAGCAGTTGGGACAGGGCATATGGCTACACCTTC,CASSWDRAYGYTF
TRBV7-9,TRBJ2-1,.,.,TGTGCCAGCAGCCCTCGAGGGTACAATGAGCAGTTCTTC,CASSPRGYNEQFF
TRBV21-1,TRBJ2-6,.,.,TGTGCCAGCAGCCCACGGACAGGGGAACCTGGGGCCAACGTCCTGACTTTC,CASSPRTGEPGANVLTF
TRBV5-1,TRBJ1-5,few,.,TGCGCCAGCAGAGTATCGACCGGGAATCAGCCCCAGCATTTT,CASRVSTGNQPQHF
TRBV2,TRBJ1-2,.,TRBD1,TGTGCCAGTACCCGGGACAGGGGGACCTATGGCTACACCTTC,CASTRDRGTYGYTF
TRBV7-9,TRBJ1-1,.,.,TGTGCCAGCAGCTTTTCGGGACAGAACACTGAAGCTTTCTTT,CASSFSGQNTEAFF
TRBV30,TRBJ1-4,few,.,TGTGCCTGGAGTCGCGGGGGTGCAGGTGAAAAACTGTTTTTT,CAWSRGGAGEKLFF
TRBV10-3,TRBJ2-1,few,TRBD2,TGTGCCTCGTCCGCCGGGACTAGCTTAAATGAGCAGTTCTTC,CASSAGTSLNEQFF
TRBV4-1,TRBJ2-1,.,.,TGCGCCAGCAGCCCCATAGGCAAGCGTAGCTCCTACAATGAGCAGTTCTTC,CASSPIGKRSSYNEQFF
TRBV10-3,TRBJ1-1,.,.,TGTGCCATCAGTGAGTTAGGGGTCAAGGGAACTGAAGCTTTCTTT,CAISELGVKGTEAFF
TRBV2,TRBJ1-5,.,.,TGTGCCAGCAGTAGGGGAGGCGGCAATCAGCCCCAGCATTTT,CASSRGGGNQPQHF
TRBV28,TRBJ1-1,.,.,TGTGCCAGCAAAGGGGGGGACACTGAAGCTTTCTTT,CASKGGDTEAFF
TRBV7-2,TRBJ2-1,once,TRBD2,TGTGCCAGCAGCTTAGTTGTATGGGGGGGAAAAATAGATGAGCAGTTCTTC,CASSLVVWGGKIDEQFF